This T cell receptor (beta chain) was recorded in a study of blood T cell repertoires in COVID-19. Looking at the study overall: Sites in the United States, Italy and Spain provided acute and convalescent COVID-19 samples.

The CDR3 is 12 residues long. V lost 8 bases and J lost 3, with 11 bases in between. Germline lookup yields CDR1 MGHDK and CDR2 SYGVNS. Donors in Cohort 3 counted as recovered after two negative PCRs, clearance, or symptom resolution. The repertoire was sequenced with immunoSEQ multiplex PCR; TCRdb's copy has only in-frame clones and lacks some. The table shows a few hundred thousand clones, with roughly nine tenths occurring only once. The source of this sequence is a woman aged 25 to 45 who had recovered from COVID-19. This chain uses TRBV25-1 with TRBJ2-7; D is uncertain. The sequenced sample consisted of PBMCs or T cells enriched from blood (not recorded which). CDR3 in amino acids: CASSRLRYEQYF. The CDR3 DNA reads TGTGCCAGCTCAAGACTGCGCTACGAGCAGTACTTC.